This T cell receptor beta chain is from a study of T cells after yellow fever vaccination. Universal primer sites and UMIs were introduced during 5'RACE template-switching synthesis of TCR cDNA. TCRdb reanalysed the 5' RACE reads using MiXCR and keeps one entry per CDR3 protein. This sample yields around 30,000 distinct CDR3 sequences, of which around 6.7% are seen a single time; roughly 23% belongs to the top ten. This clonotype came up many times. The CDR3 is 16 residues long. The germline V gene encodes CDR1 SNHLY and CDR2 FYNNEI. Between the trimmed V and J ends, which lost 2 bases and 2 bases, there was a span of 13 bases.

The rearrangement links TRBV2 to TRBJ1-3; the D is unclear. The sequences come from PBMCs, either bulk or a sorted T-cell subset (CD4+, CD8+, memory, or dextramer-sorted; not recorded which), collected on the day of the first yellow fever vaccination. The source of this sequence is a man aged 18 to 29 who received the YFV17D yellow fever vaccine. The CDR3 DNA follows: TGTGCCAGCAGTGAACTTGGACCGAATACTGGAAACACCATATATTTT. This codes for CASSELGPNTGNTIYF.